This T cell receptor beta chain was sequenced for a study of blood T cell repertoires in COVID-19. Participants were aged about 18 to 100 years, lived in roughly 25 US areas, and enrolled virtually. Per the study methods: Reference gene primer amplification yielded estimated nucleated cell counts. The protocol was immunoSEQ multiplex PCR, while the TCRdb copy is restricted to in-frame clones and leaves out a portion. V and J calls and clone size are as listed in that table; D and trimming were resolved from the DNA. Among 450,000 to 500,000 clones listed, 80% to 90% were seen once. CDR1 is SGHNT, CDR2 YYREEE, per germline (reference sequence). There are 14 residues in the CDR3. Trimming cost V 1 base and J 0 bases, with 7 bases left between them.

This chain connects TRBV5-4 to TRBJ1-1; no definite D call. The sequencing sample was made of PBMCs or T cells enriched from blood (not recorded which). The sequence was obtained from a woman in her sixties who had recovered from COVID-19. The CDR3 loop reads CASSLKLMNTEAFF. The CDR3 DNA sequence: TGTGCCAGCAGCTTGAAACTCATGAACACTGAAGCTTTCTTT.